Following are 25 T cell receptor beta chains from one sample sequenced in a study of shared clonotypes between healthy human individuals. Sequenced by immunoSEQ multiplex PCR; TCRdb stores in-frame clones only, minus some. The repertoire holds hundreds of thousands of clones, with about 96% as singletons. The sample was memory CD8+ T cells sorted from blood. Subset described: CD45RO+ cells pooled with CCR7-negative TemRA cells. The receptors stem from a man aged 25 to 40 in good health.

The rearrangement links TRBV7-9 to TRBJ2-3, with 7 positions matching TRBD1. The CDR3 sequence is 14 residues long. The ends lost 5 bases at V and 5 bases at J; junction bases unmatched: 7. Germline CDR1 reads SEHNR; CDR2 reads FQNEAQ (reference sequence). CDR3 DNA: TGTGCCAGCAGCCAAGGACAGGCTGTAGATACGCAGTATTTT. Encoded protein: CASSQGQAVDTQYF.

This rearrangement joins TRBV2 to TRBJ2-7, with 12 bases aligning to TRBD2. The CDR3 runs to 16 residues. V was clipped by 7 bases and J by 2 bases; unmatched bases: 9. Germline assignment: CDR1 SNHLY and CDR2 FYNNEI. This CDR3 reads CASKMRLAGVPYEQYF. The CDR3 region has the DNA TGTGCCAGCAAGATGAGACTAGCGGGAGTTCCCTACGAGCAGTACTTC.

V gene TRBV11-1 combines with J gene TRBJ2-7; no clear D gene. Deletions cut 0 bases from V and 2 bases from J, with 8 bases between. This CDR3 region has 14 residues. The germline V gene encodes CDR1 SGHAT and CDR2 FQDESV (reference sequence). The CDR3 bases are TGTGCCAGCAGCTTAGCCCAGGCTGCCTACGAGCAGTACTTC. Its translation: CASSLAQAAYEQYF.

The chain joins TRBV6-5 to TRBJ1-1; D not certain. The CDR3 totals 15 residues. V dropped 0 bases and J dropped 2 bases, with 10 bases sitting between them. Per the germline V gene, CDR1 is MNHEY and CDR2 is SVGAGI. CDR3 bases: TGTGCCAGCAGTTACTCGATTTCCGCAAACACTGAAGCTTTCTTT. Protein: CASSYSISANTEAFF.

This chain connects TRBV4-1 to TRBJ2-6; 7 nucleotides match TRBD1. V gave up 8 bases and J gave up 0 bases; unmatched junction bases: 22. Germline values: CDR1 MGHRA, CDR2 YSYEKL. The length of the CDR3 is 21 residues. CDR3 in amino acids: CASPNPEFGTEYFSGANVLTF. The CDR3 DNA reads TGCGCCAGCCCTAACCCCGAGTTCGGGACAGAATATTTCTCTGGGGCCAACGTCCTGACTTTC.

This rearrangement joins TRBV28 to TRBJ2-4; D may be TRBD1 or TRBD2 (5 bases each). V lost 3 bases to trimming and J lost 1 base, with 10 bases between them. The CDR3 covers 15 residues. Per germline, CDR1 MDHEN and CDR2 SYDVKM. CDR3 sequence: CASSFDWGAKNIQYF. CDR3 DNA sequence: TGTGCCAGCAGTTTCGACTGGGGGGCCAAAAACATTCAGTACTTC.

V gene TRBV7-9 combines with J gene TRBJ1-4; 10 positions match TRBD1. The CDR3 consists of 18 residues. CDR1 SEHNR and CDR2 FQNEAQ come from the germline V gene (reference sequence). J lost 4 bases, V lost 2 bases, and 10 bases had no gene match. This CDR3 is CASSLRRSGQGNNEKLFF. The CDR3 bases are TGTGCCAGCAGCTTACGTCGTTCGGGACAGGGGAATAATGAAAAACTGTTTTTT. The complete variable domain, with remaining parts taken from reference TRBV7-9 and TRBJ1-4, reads DTGVSQNPRHKITKRGQNVTFRCDPISEHNRLYWYRQTLGQGPEFLTYFQNEAQLEKSRLLSDRFSAERPKGSFSTLEIQRTEQGDSAMYLCASSLRRSGQGNNEKLFFGSGTQLSVL.

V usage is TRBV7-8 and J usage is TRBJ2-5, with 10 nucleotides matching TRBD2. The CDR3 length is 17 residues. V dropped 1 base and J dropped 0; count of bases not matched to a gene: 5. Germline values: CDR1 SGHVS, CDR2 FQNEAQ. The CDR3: CASSLGVLAGDQETQYF. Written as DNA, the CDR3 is TGTGCCAGCAGCTTAGGAGTCCTAGCGGGAGACCAAGAGACCCAGTACTTC.

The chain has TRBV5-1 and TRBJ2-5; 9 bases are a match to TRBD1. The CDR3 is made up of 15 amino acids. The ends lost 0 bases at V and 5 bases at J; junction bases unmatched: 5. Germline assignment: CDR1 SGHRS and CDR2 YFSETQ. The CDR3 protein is CASSLGDRVGETQYF. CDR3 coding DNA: TGCGCCAGCAGCTTGGGGGACAGGGTAGGGGAGACCCAGTACTTC.

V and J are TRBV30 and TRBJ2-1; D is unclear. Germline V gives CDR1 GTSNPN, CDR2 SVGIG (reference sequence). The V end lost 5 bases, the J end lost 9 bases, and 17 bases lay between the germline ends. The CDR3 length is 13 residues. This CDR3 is CAWGTTRLGEQFF. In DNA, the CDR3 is TGTGCCTGGGGTACAACACGGTTAGGTGAGCAGTTCTTC.

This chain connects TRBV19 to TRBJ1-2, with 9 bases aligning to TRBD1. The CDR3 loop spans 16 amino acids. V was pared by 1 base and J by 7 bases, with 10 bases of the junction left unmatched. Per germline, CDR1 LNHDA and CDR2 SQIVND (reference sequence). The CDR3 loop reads CASSIVNRGPSGGYTF. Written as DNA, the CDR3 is TGTGCCAGTAGTATAGTCAACAGGGGGCCCTCGGGTGGCTACACCTTC.

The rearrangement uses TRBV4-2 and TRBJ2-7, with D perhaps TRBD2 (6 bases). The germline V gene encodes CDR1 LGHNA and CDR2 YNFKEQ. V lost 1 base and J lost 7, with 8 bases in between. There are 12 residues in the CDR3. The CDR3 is CASSQGGEEQYF. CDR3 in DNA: TGTGCCAGCAGCCAAGGGGGGGAGGAGCAGTACTTC.

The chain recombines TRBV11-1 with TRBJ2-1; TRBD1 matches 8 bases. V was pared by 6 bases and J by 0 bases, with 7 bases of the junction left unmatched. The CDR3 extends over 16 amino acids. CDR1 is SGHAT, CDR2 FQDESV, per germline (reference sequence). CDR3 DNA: TGTGCCAGCAGTTCCAGGGGGCGCGACTCCTACAATGAGCAGTTCTTC. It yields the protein CASSSRGRDSYNEQFF.

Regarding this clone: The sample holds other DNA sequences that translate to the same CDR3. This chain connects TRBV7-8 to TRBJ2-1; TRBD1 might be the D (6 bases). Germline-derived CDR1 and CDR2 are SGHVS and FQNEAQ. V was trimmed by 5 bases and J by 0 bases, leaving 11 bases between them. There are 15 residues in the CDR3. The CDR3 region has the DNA TGTGCCAGCAGCCCCAGGGGCAGCTCCTACAATGAGCAGTTCTTC. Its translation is CASSPRGSSYNEQFF.

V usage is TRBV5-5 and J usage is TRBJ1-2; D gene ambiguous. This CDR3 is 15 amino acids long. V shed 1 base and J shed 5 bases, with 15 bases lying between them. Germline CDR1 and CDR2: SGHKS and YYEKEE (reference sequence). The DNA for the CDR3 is TGTGCCAGCAGCTTGTTCCAGAATGGTTGGTATGGCTACACCTTC. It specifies CASSLFQNGWYGYTF. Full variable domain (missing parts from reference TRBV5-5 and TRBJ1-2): DAGVTQSPTHLIKTRGQQVTLRCSPISGHKSVSWYQQVLGQGPQFIFQYYEKEERGRGNFPDRFSARQFPNYSSELNVNALLLGDSALYLCASSLFQNGWYGYTFGSGTRLTVV.

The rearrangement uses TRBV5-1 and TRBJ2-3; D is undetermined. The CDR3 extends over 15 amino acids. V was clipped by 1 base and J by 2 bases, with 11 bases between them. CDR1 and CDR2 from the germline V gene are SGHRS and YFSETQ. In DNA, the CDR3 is TGCGCCAGCAGCTTGAAGTTACAAAACACAGATACGCAGTATTTT. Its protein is CASSLKLQNTDTQYF. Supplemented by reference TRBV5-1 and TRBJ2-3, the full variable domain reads KAGVTQTPRYLIKTRGQQVTLSCSPISGHRSVSWYQQTPGQGLQFLFEYFSETQRNKGNFPGRFSGRQFSNSRSEMNVSTLELGDSALYLCASSLKLQNTDTQYFGPGTRLTVL.

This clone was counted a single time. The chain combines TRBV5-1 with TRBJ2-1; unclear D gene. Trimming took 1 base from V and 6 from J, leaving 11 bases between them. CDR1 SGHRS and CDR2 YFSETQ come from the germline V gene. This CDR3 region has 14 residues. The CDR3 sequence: CASSLSAVGNEQFF. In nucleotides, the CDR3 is TGCGCCAGCAGCTTGTCTGCGGTAGGCAATGAGCAGTTCTTC.

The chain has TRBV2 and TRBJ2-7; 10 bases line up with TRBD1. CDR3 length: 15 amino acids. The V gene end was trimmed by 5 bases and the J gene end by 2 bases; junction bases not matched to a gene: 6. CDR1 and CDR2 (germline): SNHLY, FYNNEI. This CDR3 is CASSRKTGGPYEQYF. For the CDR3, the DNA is TGTGCCAGCAGTCGAAAGACAGGGGGCCCCTACGAGCAGTACTTC.

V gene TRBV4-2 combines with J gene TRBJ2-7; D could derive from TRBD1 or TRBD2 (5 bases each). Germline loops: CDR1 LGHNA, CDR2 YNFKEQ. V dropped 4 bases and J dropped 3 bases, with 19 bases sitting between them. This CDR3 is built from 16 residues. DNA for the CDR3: TGTGCCAGCAGCCTCGGAGCCGGGACGTTAGACTACGAGCAGTACTTC. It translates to CASSLGAGTLDYEQYF.

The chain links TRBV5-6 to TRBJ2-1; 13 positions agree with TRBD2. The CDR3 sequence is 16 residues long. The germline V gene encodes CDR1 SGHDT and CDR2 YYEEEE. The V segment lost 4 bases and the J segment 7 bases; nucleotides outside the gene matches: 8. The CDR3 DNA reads TGTGCCAGCAGCCTCTTAGGACTAGCGGGAGATAATGAGCAGTTCTTC. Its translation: CASSLLGLAGDNEQFF.

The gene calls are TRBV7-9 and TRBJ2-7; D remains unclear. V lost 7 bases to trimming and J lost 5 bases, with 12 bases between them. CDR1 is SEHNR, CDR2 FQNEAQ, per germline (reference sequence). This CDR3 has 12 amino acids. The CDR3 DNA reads TGTGCCAGCACTTCCACACTCCACGAGCAGTACTTC. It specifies CASTSTLHEQYF.

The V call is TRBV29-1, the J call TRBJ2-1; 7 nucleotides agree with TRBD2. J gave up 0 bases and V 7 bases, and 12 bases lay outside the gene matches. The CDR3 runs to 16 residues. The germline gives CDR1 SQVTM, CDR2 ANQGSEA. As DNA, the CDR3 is TGCAGCGACCTTATAGCGGGTTCGAGCTCCTACAATGAGCAGTTCTTC. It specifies CSDLIAGSSSYNEQFF.

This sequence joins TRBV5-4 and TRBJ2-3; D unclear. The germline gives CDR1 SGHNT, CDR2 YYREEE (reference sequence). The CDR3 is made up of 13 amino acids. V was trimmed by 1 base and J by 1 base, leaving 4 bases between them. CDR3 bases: TGTGCCAGCAGCTTGAAGCGCACAGATACGCAGTATTTT. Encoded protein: CASSLKRTDTQYF.

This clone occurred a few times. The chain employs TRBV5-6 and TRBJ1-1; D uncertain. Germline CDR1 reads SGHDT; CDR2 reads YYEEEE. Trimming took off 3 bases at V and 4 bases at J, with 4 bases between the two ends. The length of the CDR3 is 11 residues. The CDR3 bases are TGTGCCAGCAGCTACAGCACTGAAGCTTTCTTT. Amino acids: CASSYSTEAFF.

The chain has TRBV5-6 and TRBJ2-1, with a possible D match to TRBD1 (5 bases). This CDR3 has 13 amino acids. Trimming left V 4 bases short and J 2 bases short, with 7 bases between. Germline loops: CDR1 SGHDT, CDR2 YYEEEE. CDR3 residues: CASSLTAYNEQFF. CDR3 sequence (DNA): TGTGCCAGCAGCCTGACAGCCTACAATGAGCAGTTCTTC.